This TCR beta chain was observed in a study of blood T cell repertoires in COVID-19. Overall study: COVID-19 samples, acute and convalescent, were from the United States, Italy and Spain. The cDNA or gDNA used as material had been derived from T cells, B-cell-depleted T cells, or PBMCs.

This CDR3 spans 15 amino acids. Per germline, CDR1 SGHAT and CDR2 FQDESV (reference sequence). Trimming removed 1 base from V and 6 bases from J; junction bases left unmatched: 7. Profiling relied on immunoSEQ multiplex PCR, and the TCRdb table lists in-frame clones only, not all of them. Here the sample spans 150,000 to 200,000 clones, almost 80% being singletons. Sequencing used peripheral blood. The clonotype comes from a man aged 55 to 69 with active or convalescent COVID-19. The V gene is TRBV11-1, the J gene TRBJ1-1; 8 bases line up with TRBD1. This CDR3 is CASSLDGQGGPEAFF. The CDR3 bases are TGTGCCAGCAGCTTAGACGGACAGGGAGGGCCTGAAGCTTTCTTT. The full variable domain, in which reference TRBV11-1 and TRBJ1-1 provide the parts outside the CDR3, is EAEVAQSPRYKITEKSQAVAFWCDPISGHATLYWYRQILGQGPELLVQFQDESVVDDSQLPKDRFSAERLKGVDSTLKIQPAELGDSAMYLCASSLDGQGGPEAFFGQGTRLTVV.